These T cell receptor beta chains were read from a single sample in a study of shared clonotypes between healthy human individuals. Method: immunoSEQ multiplex PCR; TCRdb's copy keeps in-frame clones and lacks some. The data hold about 2.3 million clones, with under 95% observed a single time. The sequenced sample consisted of naive CD4+ T cells from PBMCs. The receptors were gathered from a man aged 18 to 35 in good health. Some clones in this sample may be carry-over from other donors' samples. Both conserved end residues are part of each CDR3. A D gene is named only where the DNA matches it firmly. Clone size is not always given. Where it is, it says once, few, many or a class for expanded clones.

>TRBJ2-2|TRBD2|TRBV2|-
CASGLAGVKTGELFF
TGTGCCAGCGGGCTAGCGGGAGTAAAGACCGGGGAGCTGTTTTTT
>TRBJ2-5|-|TRBV7-2|-
CASSYNSAETQYF
TGTGCCAGCAGTTATAACTCCGCGGAGACCCAGTACTTC
>TRBJ1-2|TRBD1|TRBV7-2|-
CASSLYRGANYGYTF
TGTGCCAGCAGCTTGTACAGGGGTGCTAACTATGGCTACACCTTC
>TRBJ2-7|-|TRBV5-1|-
CASSFSGDAYEQYF
TGCGCCAGCAGCTTTTCAGGGGACGCCTACGAGCAGTACTTC
>TRBJ1-1|TRBD1|TRBV28|-
CASSSGQGGLNTEAFF
TGTGCCAGCAGTTCCGGACAGGGAGGGTTGAACACTGAAGCTTTCTTT
>TRBJ1-4|TRBD1|TRBV18|-
CASSLLLQGANEKLFF
TGTGCCAGCTCACTACTCTTACAGGGGGCGAATGAAAAACTGTTTTTT
>TRBJ1-4|-|TRBV4-2|once
CASSRNAGATNEKLFF
TGTGCCAGCAGCCGGAATGCCGGGGCAACTAATGAAAAACTGTTTTTT
>TRBJ1-1|-|TRBV19|-
CASARGPLPPMNTEAFF
TGTGCCAGTGCCCGGGGTCCCCTGCCCCCTATGAACACTGAAGCTTTCTTT
>TRBJ2-3|-|TRBV28|-
CASSFLGHLTDTQYF
TGTGCCAGCAGTTTCCTGGGACACCTCACAGATACGCAGTATTTT
>TRBJ2-7|-|TRBV5-6|once
CASSLVWGASYEQYF
TGTGCCAGCAGCTTGGTGTGGGGCGCGTCCTACGAGCAGTACTTC
>TRBJ2-7|-|TRBV5-1|-
CASSRTGTGDYEQYF
TGCGCCAGCAGCCGAACCGGGACCGGGGACTACGAGCAGTACTTC
>TRBJ1-5|TRBD1|TRBV7-9|-
CASSYRDSETQHF
TGTGCCAGCAGCTACCGGGACAGTGAGACCCAGCATTTT
>TRBJ1-3|-|TRBV7-9|once
CASSGRGHYSGNTIYF
TGTGCCAGCAGCGGGAGGGGACACTACTCTGGAAACACCATATATTTT
>TRBJ2-7|-|TRBV28|-
CASSSITSWSGASYEQYF
TGTGCCAGCAGTTCTATCACCTCTTGGTCAGGGGCCTCCTACGAGCAGTACTTC
>TRBJ1-5|-|TRBV6-5|-
CASSYSFRRNQPQHF
TGTGCCAGCAGTTACTCGTTTCGTCGCAATCAGCCCCAGCATTTT
>TRBJ2-7|-|TRBV9|-
CASSVGFGAGIYEQYF
TGTGCCAGCAGCGTTGGGTTCGGGGCGGGCATCTACGAGCAGTACTTC
>TRBJ1-3|-|TRBV5-1|-
CASSSEGVLSGNTIYF
TGCGCCAGCAGTTCGGAGGGGGTGCTCTCTGGAAACACCATATATTTT
>TRBJ1-1|-|TRBV2|-
CASRQGRNTEAFF
TGTGCCAGCAGGCAGGGGAGGAACACTGAAGCTTTCTTT
>TRBJ1-1|-|TRBV28|few
CASSSLQGNTEAFF
TGTGCCAGCAGTTCTCTACAGGGGAACACTGAAGCTTTCTTT
>TRBJ1-1|-|TRBV23-1|-
CASSLPRGGIAFF
TGCGCCAGCAGTCTCCCCCGGGGGGGGATAGCTTTCTTT
>TRBJ2-5|-|TRBV27|-
CASSLGGLRGETQYF
TGTGCCAGCAGTTTAGGGGGATTGAGGGGGGAGACCCAGTACTTC
>TRBJ2-7|TRBD2|TRBV11-2|-
CASSSLRGAGEQYF
TGTGCCAGCAGCTCCCTTCGTGGAGCGGGGGAGCAGTACTTC
>TRBJ2-7|-|TRBV9|-
CASSVRAGLRGDEQYF
TGTGCCAGCAGCGTAAGGGCAGGGCTGAGGGGCGACGAGCAGTACTTC
>TRBJ2-4|TRBD1|TRBV19|-
CASSMRGPNELAKNIQYF
TGTGCCAGTAGTATGAGGGGGCCAAACGAGCTAGCCAAAAACATTCAGTACTTC
>TRBJ1-2|-|TRBV25-1|-
CASSELPGDYGYTF
TGTGCCAGCAGTGAATTGCCAGGGGACTATGGCTACACCTTC
>TRBJ2-1|-|TRBV7-2|-
CASSDTPSPYQFF
TGTGCCAGCAGCGACACCCCCTCACCTTATCAGTTCTTC
>TRBJ1-5|TRBD1|TRBV7-2|-
CASSLRGPLQPQHF
TGTGCCAGCAGTCTGAGGGGGCCTCTTCAGCCCCAGCATTTT
>TRBJ2-1|TRBD1|TRBV29-1|once
CSGRQGGYNEQFF
TGCAGCGGACGACAGGGGGGATACAATGAGCAGTTCTTC
>TRBJ2-7|-|TRBV14|-
CASSQVRTGLGPWTYEQYF
TGTGCCAGCAGCCAAGTGAGAACGGGTTTAGGGCCGTGGACCTACGAGCAGTACTTC
>TRBJ1-3|-|TRBV13|once
CASSLGQGGNTIYF
TGTGCCAGCAGCTTGGGGCAGGGAGGGAACACCATATATTTT
>TRBJ1-3|TRBD1|TRBV18|-
CASSSSGQGSGNTIYF
TGTGCCAGCTCATCGTCAGGACAGGGTTCGGGAAACACCATATATTTT
>TRBJ2-5|-|TRBV19|-
CASSIGLGQETQYF
TGTGCCAGTAGTATTGGCCTAGGGCAAGAGACCCAGTACTTC
>TRBJ1-1|-|TRBV5-1|-
CASSLQGGNTEAFF
TGCGCCAGCAGCTTGCAAGGGGGGAACACTGAAGCTTTCTTT
>TRBJ2-5|-|TRBV2|-
CASSDSGGKETQYF
TGTGCCAGCAGTGATTCCGGTGGGAAGGAGACCCAGTACTTC
>TRBJ1-4|TRBD1|TRBV15|-
CATSSDRGGKLFF
TGTGCCACCAGCAGCGACAGGGGTGGAAAACTGTTTTTT
>TRBJ1-4|-|TRBV5-1|-
CASSLETGWGEKLFF
TGCGCCAGCAGCTTGGAAACGGGGTGGGGTGAAAAACTGTTTTTT
>TRBJ2-5|-|TRBV18|once
CASSRASQETQYF
TGTGCCAGCTCACGGGCGTCCCAAGAGACCCAGTACTTC
>TRBJ1-1|-|TRBV5-1|once
CASAMSSGGVNTEAFF
TGCGCCAGCGCGATGTCCTCCGGGGGGGTGAACACTGAAGCTTTCTTT
>TRBJ1-5|-|TRBV5-1|-
CASSFQTGENQPQHF
TGCGCCAGCAGCTTTCAGACGGGGGAAAATCAGCCCCAGCATTTT
>TRBJ2-2|TRBD1|TRBV30|-
CAWSAYRGPGELFF
TGTGCCTGGAGTGCATACAGGGGACCCGGGGAGCTGTTTTTT